The 5 T cell receptor beta chains given below trace back to one sample, sequenced in a study of human T cells and chemical hapten exposure (dated by TCRdb to about 2021). The method was RACE. Sequencing instrument: NextSeq 500. TCRdb reran the public reads through fastp at Q25 and MiXCR, keeping productive beta chains. Rows with a matching CDR3 protein are joined into one entry that keeps the most common DNA and genes. The sample table contains fewer than 55,000 distinct CDR3 sequences; only one count was recorded for approximately 9.9% of them. The ten largest make up around 16% of the sample. In the paper's terms, the time point label means: patch test 3, about 24 weeks after DPC sensitization. Sample treatment or condition, as interpreted from the label and publication: therapeutic diphenylcyclopropenone sensitization with weekly scalp DPC. The specimen was whole blood, collected in connection with sensitization to the hapten diphenylcyclopropenone (DPC). All receptors come from a middle-aged woman with alopecia areata. Some clones in this sample may be carry-over from other donors' samples.

The V call is TRBV6-5, the J call TRBJ1-5; D call uncertain. With 6 bases removed from V and 0 bases from J, the gap between germline ends came to 6 bases. CDR1 and CDR2 (germline): MNHEY, SVGAGI. The CDR3 runs to 13 residues. The CDR3 bases are TGTGCCAGCAGCCGGTCTAGCAATCAGCCCCAGCATTTT. Protein: CASSRSSNQPQHF.

Relative to its sample, this clonotype is medium-sized (0.01 to 0.1%). This rearrangement joins TRBV6-2 or TRBV6-3 to TRBJ1-6, with D maybe TRBD1 (6 bases). Germline V gene lookup returns CDR1 MNHEY and CDR2 SVGEGT. This CDR3 spans 14 amino acids. V shed 5 bases and J shed 7 bases, with 12 bases lying between them. The CDR3 bases are TGTGCCAGCAGTGGTCCAGGGGACAATTCACCCCTCCACTTT. It yields the protein CASSGPGDNSPLHF.

This clonotype was picked up many times. The chain carries TRBV4-3 and TRBJ1-2; D is undetermined. The V gene lost 0 bases and the J gene lost 2 bases, with 10 bases spanning the gap. The CDR3 sequence is 15 residues long. The germline V gene encodes CDR1 LGHNA and CDR2 YSLEER. CDR3 in amino acids: CASSQEWALNYGYTF. The CDR3 DNA reads as TGCGCCAGCAGCCAAGAGTGGGCGCTCAACTATGGCTACACCTTC.

This sequence joins TRBV5-6 and TRBJ1-1; D gene ambiguous. Germline values: CDR1 SGHDT, CDR2 YYEEEE. The CDR3 sequence is 15 residues long. Trimming stripped 0 bases from V and 0 bases from J, with 9 bases between. The CDR3 spells CASSLARQMNTEAFF. The CDR3 coding sequence is TGTGCCAGCAGCTTGGCACGGCAGATGAACACTGAAGCTTTCTTT.

The rearrangement links TRBV20-1 to TRBJ2-3; perhaps TRBD2 as D (5 bases). Deletions cut 3 bases from V and 0 bases from J, with 7 bases between. CDR1 DFQATT and CDR2 SNEGSKA come from the germline V gene (reference sequence). The CDR3 is made up of 13 amino acids. CDR3 sequence reads: CSASPGSTDTQYF. CDR3 in DNA: TGCAGTGCTAGCCCGGGGAGCACAGATACGCAGTATTTT.